The entry below describes one T cell receptor (beta chain). Antigen unknown. The immunoSEQ assay was v3. Sequencing depth was around 2.2 million read pairs for survey level, about 5-6 million for deep. Sequenced by immunoSEQ multiplex PCR; TCRdb stores in-frame clones only, minus some. The sample has approximately 10,000 clones, 70% to 80% seen once; the top ten hold 10%. The sample originates from a study of TIL therapy for anti-PD-1-resistant metastatic lung cancer. The overall study: Median tumor PD-L1 proportion score was 6%. Median tumor mutation burden was approximately 1.5 mutations per megabase. General study results and limits: The baseline peripheral repertoire was partially replaced by infused TIL clonotypes that later decayed.

The time point was: pre-treatment sample, taken before nivolumab and TIL therapy. There are 16 residues in the CDR3. The germline V and J ends were trimmed by 6 bases and 4 bases, with 22 bases remaining between them. The germline gives CDR1 MNHEY, CDR2 SMNVEV (reference sequence). The input for sequencing was blood, taken at baseline. The TCR was taken from a person aged 25 to 85 with non-small cell lung cancer. The chain uses TRBV27 and TRBJ2-7, with D possibly TRBD1 on 6 matching bases. CDR3 DNA: TGTGCCAGCAGCCGGGATGTCGGGACAAGACTATACGAGCAGTACTTC. Translating gives CASSRDVGTRLYEQYF.